These 25 T cell receptor beta chains were sequenced from one sample in a study of blood T cell repertoires in COVID-19. Method: immunoSEQ multiplex PCR; TCRdb's copy keeps in-frame clones and lacks some. This sample has 130,000 or so clones, with roughly four fifths found just once. The specimen sequenced was PBMCs or T cells enriched from blood (not recorded which). These TCRs come from a young man who had recovered from COVID-19.

The V gene is TRBV11-2, the J gene TRBJ2-2; 8 nucleotides agree with TRBD2. Germline CDR1 is SGHAT and CDR2 is FQNNGV. The CDR3 is 16 amino acids. The junction had 11 bases not matched to a gene; V was cut back by 5 bases and J by 6 bases. CDR3 bases: TGTGCCAGCAGCCCCGGACTAGCCGTAAGCGCCGGGGAGCTGTTTTTT. Protein sequence: CASSPGLAVSAGELFF. Full variable domain (remainder filled in from reference TRBV11-2 and TRBJ2-2): EAGVAQSPRYKIIEKRQSVAFWCNPISGHATLYWYQQILGQGPKLLIQFQNNGVVDDSQLPKDRFSAERLKGVDSTLKIQPAKLEDSAVYLCASSPGLAVSAGELFFGEGSRLTVL.

J is TRBJ2-3 and V is TRBV7-7; D may be TRBD2 (5 bases). CDR1 is SSHAT and CDR2 is FNYEAQ in the germline V gene (reference sequence). The length of the CDR3 is 17 residues. The V end lost 5 bases, the J end lost 1 base, and 19 bases lay between the germline ends. CDR3 in amino acids: CASSPIGNGRGTDTQYF. For the CDR3, the DNA is TGTGCCAGCAGCCCCATTGGGAACGGGCGGGGCACAGATACGCAGTATTTT. Full variable domain (rest looked up from reference TRBV7-7 and TRBJ2-3): GAGVSQSPRYKVTKRGQDVTLRCDPISSHATLYWYQQALGQGPEFLTYFNYEAQPDKSGLPSDRFSAERPEGSISTLTIQRTEQRDSAMYRCASSPIGNGRGTDTQYFGPGTRLTVL.

In its sample, this clone was seen once. The chain has TRBV14 and TRBJ2-3; unclear D gene. This CDR3 is built from 13 residues. Germline lookup yields CDR1 SGHDN and CDR2 FVKESK. V lost 4 bases and J lost 5, with 10 bases in between. The CDR3 sequence is CASSLPYGDTQYF. The DNA for the CDR3 is TGTGCCAGCAGCCTCCCGTACGGAGATACGCAGTATTTT.

The chain links TRBV5-1 to TRBJ2-7; TRBD1 matches 7 bases. Germline CDR1 reads SGHRS; CDR2 reads YFSETQ. V lost 3 bases, J lost 3 bases, and 15 bases stayed unmatched. The CDR3 is 17 amino acids. The CDR3: CASSWNSGQSDFYEQYF. CDR3 in DNA: TGCGCCAGCAGCTGGAACTCGGGACAGTCCGATTTCTACGAGCAGTACTTC.

The chain couples TRBV2 to TRBJ2-2; TRBD1 matches 10 bases. The trim removed 6 bases at V and 6 bases at J, leaving 7 bases unmatched. The CDR3 covers 15 residues. The germline V gene has CDR1 SNHLY and CDR2 FYNNEI. The CDR3 is CASRPGTGDAGELFF. The CDR3 DNA follows: TGTGCCAGCAGACCCGGGACAGGGGATGCCGGGGAGCTGTTTTTT.

This clone showed up just a few times. The chain employs TRBV19 and TRBJ1-4; tentative D call: TRBD1 (5 bases). The CDR3 sequence is 14 residues long. The germline V gene has CDR1 LNHDA and CDR2 SQIVND (reference sequence). The V end was cut by 6 bases, the J end by 0 bases, with 8 bases between. The CDR3 DNA reads TGTGCCAGTAGGGCCAGGGCAACTAATGAAAAACTGTTTTTT. Translating gives CASRARATNEKLFF.

The chain uses TRBV27 and TRBJ2-5; D is undetermined. Trimming pared 4 bases from V and 2 bases from J, leaving 8 bases between. The CDR3 length is 13 residues. CDR1 and CDR2 (germline): MNHEY, SMNVEV (reference sequence). The CDR3 nucleotides are TGTGCCAGCAGTTCTTCACTTCAAGAGACCCAGTACTTC. It specifies CASSSSLQETQYF.

The chain carries TRBV27 and TRBJ1-4; D gene uncertain. The germline CDR1 and CDR2 sequences are MNHEY and SMNVEV (reference sequence). Between the trimmed V and J ends, which lost 1 base and 2 bases, there was a span of 14 bases. The CDR3 extends over 17 amino acids. The CDR3 reads CASSLFGLGSTNEKLFF. The CDR3 nucleotides are TGTGCCAGCAGTTTATTCGGGTTGGGGAGTACTAATGAAAAACTGTTTTTT.

V usage is TRBV6-5 and J usage is TRBJ1-1; tentative D call: TRBD1 (5 bases). Trimming removed 6 bases at V and 1 base at J, with 9 bases between. Germline CDR1 and CDR2: MNHEY and SVGAGI. This CDR3 is 13 amino acids long. CDR3 coding DNA: TGTGCCAGCAGGCTCGACAGGAACACTGAAGCTTTCTTT. It specifies CASRLDRNTEAFF.

The chain uses TRBV29-1 and TRBJ2-1; no definite D call. Deletions cut 6 bases from V and 2 bases from J, with 17 bases between. The CDR3 sequence is 15 residues long. Per germline, CDR1 SQVTM and CDR2 ANQGSEA. Here the CDR3 DNA reads TGCAGCGTCGCCTATGTAGCCCGAGCCTACAATGAGCAGTTCTTC. This gives the protein CSVAYVARAYNEQFF.

The chain has TRBV7-2 and TRBJ2-1; D possibly corresponds to TRBD2 (6 bases). Germline CDR1 and CDR2: SGHTA and FQGNSA. The V gene lost 5 bases and the J gene lost 3 bases, with 8 bases spanning the gap. The CDR3 loop spans 13 amino acids. The DNA for the CDR3 is TGTGCCAGCAGCCGGGACTTCTACAATGAGCAGTTCTTC. Its translation is CASSRDFYNEQFF.

Concerning this clone: At the DNA level, this CDR3 is encoded by other sequences in the same sample as well. V and J are TRBV5-4 and TRBJ1-1; the D is unclear. Germline CDR1 is SGHNT and CDR2 is YYREEE (reference sequence). CDR3 length: 13 amino acids. Trimming pared 0 bases from V and 1 base from J, leaving 4 bases between. The CDR3 nucleotides read TGTGCCAGCAGCTTGGACAGGAACACTGAAGCTTTCTTT. Translating it yields CASSLDRNTEAFF.

This rearrangement joins TRBV6-5 to TRBJ1-5; D remains unclear. The length of the CDR3 is 14 residues. V lost 6 bases and J 0 bases, leaving 9 bases between the germline ends. Germline-derived CDR1 and CDR2 are MNHEY and SVGAGI. CDR3: CASSDINSNQPQHF. The DNA of the CDR3 is TGTGCCAGCAGCGACATTAATAGCAATCAGCCCCAGCATTTT.

The chain is built from TRBV15 and TRBJ2-3; no clear D gene. This CDR3 comprises 11 residues. Trimming removed 6 bases at V and 4 bases at J, with 5 bases between. Germline-derived CDR1 and CDR2 are LNHNV and YYDKDF (reference sequence). CDR3 amino acids: CATRRADTQYF. The CDR3 nucleotides read TGTGCCACCAGGCGAGCAGATACGCAGTATTTT.

The chain joins TRBV15 to TRBJ1-6, with D tentatively TRBD1 (6 bases). The germline V gene has CDR1 LNHNV and CDR2 YYDKDF (reference sequence). V lost 5 bases to trimming and J lost 4 bases, with 9 bases between them. This CDR3 comprises 14 residues. The CDR3 loop is CATSDRSYNSPLHF. As DNA, the CDR3 is TGTGCCACCAGCGACAGGTCTTATAATTCACCCCTCCACTTT.

The V gene is TRBV12-3 or TRBV12-4, the J gene TRBJ2-5; D is unclear. The CDR3 length is 12 residues. Trimming removed 2 bases at V and 5 bases at J, with 6 bases between. CDR3 coding DNA: TGTGCCAGCAGTTTAAGTGGCGAGACCCAGTACTTC. Protein sequence: CASSLSGETQYF.

The CDR3 nucleotides read TGTGCCATCAGTGACGACAGGAACTATGGCTACACCTTC. The encoded protein is CAISDDRNYGYTF. V is TRBV10-3 and J is TRBJ1-2, with TRBD1 as a possible D gene (6 bases). CDR3 length: 13 residues. Germline V gives CDR1 ENHRY, CDR2 SYGVKD. V gave up 3 bases and J gave up 2 bases, with 7 bases separating them.

V usage is TRBV19 and J usage is TRBJ1-1; D not resolved. This CDR3 has 16 residues. Per germline, CDR1 LNHDA and CDR2 SQIVND (reference sequence). The V end was cut by 5 bases, the J end by 5 bases, with 21 bases between. CDR3 loop: CASSSSLGSGWTEAFF. The CDR3 DNA reads TGTGCCAGTAGTTCCTCGTTGGGCAGTGGCTGGACTGAAGCTTTCTTT.

This chain joins TRBV11-2 and TRBJ1-1, with a tentative D call TRBD1 (5 bases). Per germline, CDR1 SGHAT and CDR2 FQNNGV. The V end was cut by 0 bases, the J end by 5 bases, with 13 bases between. CDR3 length: 15 residues. CDR3 DNA: TGTGCCAGCAGCTTAGATTGGTCGGGGGGGACTGAAGCTTTCTTT. As protein: CASSLDWSGGTEAFF.

This clone appeared once. The gene calls are TRBV12-1 and TRBJ1-1; the D call in the table, TRBD1, was not verified against the DNA. TRBV12-1 is deemed a pseudogene. The CDR3 runs to 16 residues. The CDR3 DNA sequence: TGTGCCAGCAGCTTTCCCAAGCGAAAGGGGGTCACTGAAGCTTTCTTT. Protein sequence: CASSFPKRKGVTEAFF.

As DNA, the CDR3 is TGTGCCAGCAGGACCGGGACAGGGGGTGGCGAGCAGTACTTC. Protein product: CASRTGTGGGEQYF. V gene TRBV6-5 combines with J gene TRBJ2-7, with TRBD1 matching over 11 bases. V gave up 6 bases and J gave up 6 bases; unmatched junction bases: 7. CDR3 length equals 14 residues. The germline gives CDR1 MNHEY, CDR2 SVGAGI.

The V and J genes are TRBV6-5 and TRBJ1-4, with a tentative D call TRBD1 (6 bases). Trimming stripped 6 bases from V and 8 bases from J, with 16 bases between. CDR1 and CDR2 (germline): MNHEY, SVGAGI. CDR3 length equals 14 residues. The CDR3 sequence is CASSPGAGEEKLFF. The CDR3 bases are TGTGCCAGCAGCCCCGGCGCAGGGGAGGAAAAACTGTTTTTT.

The chain combines TRBV12-3 or TRBV12-4 with TRBJ1-2; the match to TRBD1 covers 8 bases. After removal of 3 bases from V and 6 bases from J, the junction contained 3 bases not matched to a gene. The CDR3 has 13 amino acids. In nucleotides, the CDR3 is TGTGCCAGCAGTTTGACGACAGGGGATGGCTACACCTTC. Protein sequence: CASSLTTGDGYTF.

The chain couples TRBV4-2 to TRBJ2-7; D not resolved. This CDR3 is built from 14 residues. Germline lookup yields CDR1 LGHNA and CDR2 YNFKEQ. The ends were cut back, 0 bases at V and 12 bases at J, with 18 bases in the middle. CDR3 loop: CASSQEWAVDKRYF. CDR3 nucleotides: TGTGCCAGCAGCCAAGAGTGGGCCGTAGACAAGAGGTACTTC.

This clone was seen more than once but under ten times. This chain uses TRBV5-1 with TRBJ1-3, with TRBD1 as a possible D gene (6 bases). The V and J ends lost 4 bases and 0 bases respectively, with 11 bases between them. In germline, CDR1 is SGHRS, CDR2 YFSETQ. The CDR3 loop spans 15 amino acids. Here the CDR3 reads CASSRDRNSGNTIYF. CDR3 nucleotide sequence: TGCGCCAGCAGCCGTGACAGGAACTCTGGAAACACCATATATTTT.